This TCR beta chain is from a study of blood T cells in healthy people across ages. This clonotype was observed many times. Primers used in a second PCR of roughly 6 to 12 cycles were a sample-barcoded 5' primer and a J-beta primer mix. TCRdb analysed the 5' RACE reads with MiXCR anew, one entry per CDR3 protein. The table includes roughly 1.9 million distinct CDR3 sequences, approximately 40% detected once. The sequencing input was blood. This receptor was obtained from a human donor in good health.

CDR3 sequence: CASSGDWVSEQYF. The CDR3 nucleotides read TGTGCCAGCAGTGGAGATTGGGTAAGCGAGCAGTACTTC. The genes are TRBV2 and TRBJ2-7; D is undetermined. Germline loops: CDR1 SNHLY, CDR2 FYNNEI. CDR3 length equals 13 residues. V was cut by 4 bases and J by 6 bases, with 13 bases left in between.